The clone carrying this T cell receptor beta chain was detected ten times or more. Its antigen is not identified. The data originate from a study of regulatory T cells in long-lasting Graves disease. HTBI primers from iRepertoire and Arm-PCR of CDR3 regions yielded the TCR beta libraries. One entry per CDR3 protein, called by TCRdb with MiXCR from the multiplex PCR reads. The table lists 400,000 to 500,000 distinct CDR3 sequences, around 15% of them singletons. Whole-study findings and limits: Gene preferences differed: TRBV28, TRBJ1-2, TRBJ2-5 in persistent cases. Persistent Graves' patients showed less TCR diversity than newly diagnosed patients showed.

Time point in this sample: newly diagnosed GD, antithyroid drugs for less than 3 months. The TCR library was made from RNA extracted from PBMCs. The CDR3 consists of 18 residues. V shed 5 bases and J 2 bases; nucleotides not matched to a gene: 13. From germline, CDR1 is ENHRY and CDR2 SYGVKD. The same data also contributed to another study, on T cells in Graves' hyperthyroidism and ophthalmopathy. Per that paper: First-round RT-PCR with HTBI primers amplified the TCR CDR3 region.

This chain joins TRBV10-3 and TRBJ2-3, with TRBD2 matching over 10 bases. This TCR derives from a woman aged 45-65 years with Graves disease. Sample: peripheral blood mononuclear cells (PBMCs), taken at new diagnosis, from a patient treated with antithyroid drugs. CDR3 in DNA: TGTGCCATCAGTCCTACAAGACCTAGCGGGAGCTCCACAGATACGCAGTATTTT. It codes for CAISPTRPSGSSTDTQYF.